What follows are 29 T cell receptor beta chains derived from one specimen sequenced in a study of blood T cells in healthy people across ages. A J-beta primer mix and a sample-barcoded 5' primer were used in a second PCR of roughly 6 to 11 cycles. TCRdb recomputed calls from the 5' RACE reads with MiXCR, one row per CDR3 protein. The table has fewer than 950,000 distinct CDR3 sequences, approximately 55% seen once. Sequencing input: blood. All receptors come from an elderly man in good health.

The V and J genes are TRBV28 and TRBJ2-4; D perhaps matches TRBD1 (6 bases). The CDR3 is made up of 13 amino acids. The ends were cut back, 7 bases at V and 9 bases at J, with 16 bases in the middle. Germline-derived CDR1 and CDR2 are MDHEN and SYDVKM. The CDR3 is CASTTGQGRIQYF. The DNA of the CDR3 is TGTGCCAGCACCACAGGCCAGGGGCGCATTCAGTACTTC.

V usage is TRBV6-5 and J usage is TRBJ1-5; D ambiguous. CDR1 is MNHEY, CDR2 SVGAGI, per germline. This CDR3 region has 13 residues. V lost 4 bases and J 5 bases, leaving 9 bases between the germline ends. The CDR3 coding sequence is TGTGCCAGCAGTTTCATACCTGATCAGCCCCAGCATTTT. Translating gives CASSFIPDQPQHF.

This chain connects TRBV5-1 to TRBJ2-1, with D possibly called TRBD1 or TRBD2 (5 bases each). There are 16 residues in the CDR3. V dropped 2 bases and J dropped 7 bases, with 19 bases sitting between them. The germline gives CDR1 SGHRS, CDR2 YFSETQ. CDR3 protein: CASSFGGVAPSNEQFF. The CDR3 bases are TGCGCCAGCAGCTTTGGGGGAGTGGCCCCCTCTAATGAGCAGTTCTTC.

This sequence joins TRBV7-3 and TRBJ2-3, with 9 positions matching TRBD2. This CDR3 region has 15 residues. Germline V gene lookup returns CDR1 SGHTA and CDR2 FQGTGA. The trim removed 2 bases at V and 5 bases at J, leaving 5 bases unmatched. The DNA for the CDR3 is TGTGCCAGCAGCTTATATGGCGGGAGGGGAGATACGCAGTATTTT. Residues: CASSLYGGRGDTQYF.

This clonotype was detected only a few times. The chain couples TRBV11-2 to TRBJ2-5; D might be TRBD2 (6 bases). The CDR3 contains 16 residues. V lost 1 base and J lost 5, with 17 bases in between. Germline values: CDR1 SGHAT, CDR2 FQNNGV. CDR3 region: CASSLGGAGRTETQYF. CDR3 DNA: TGTGCCAGCAGCTTAGGCGGGGCAGGGCGAACGGAGACCCAGTACTTC.

There are a few counts of this clonotype. The chain links TRBV7-9 to TRBJ2-7; 8 positions match TRBD1. Near its end, the DNA agrees better with TRBJ2-5, so the J call may be wrong. The germline V gene has CDR1 SEHNR and CDR2 FQNEAQ (reference sequence). The CDR3 is 15 amino acids. The chain's CDR3 is CASSLGQGWDETQYF. The CDR3 nucleotides read TGTGCCAGCAGCCTAGGACAGGGCTGGGACGAGACCCAGTACTTC.

This chain joins TRBV12-3 or TRBV12-4 and TRBJ2-1, with 9 bases fitting TRBD1. The CDR3 extends over 14 amino acids. Trimming took 6 bases from V and 8 from J; bases not matched to a gene: 8. CDR3 loop: CASSGTGWGDEQFF. CDR3 coding DNA: TGTGCCAGCAGCGGGACAGGGTGGGGTGATGAGCAGTTCTTC.

The CDR3 loop reads CASSRDRDSEQYF. Here the CDR3 DNA reads TGTGCCAGCAGCCGGGACAGGGACAGCGAGCAGTACTTC. The chain is built from TRBV7-3 and TRBJ2-7; TRBD1 matches 9 bases. The V segment lost 5 bases and the J segment 6 bases; nucleotides outside the gene matches: 5. Germline CDR1 reads SGHTA; CDR2 reads FQGTGA. The CDR3 contains 13 residues.

The chain links TRBV5-6 to TRBJ1-1; D unclear. Trimming took off 2 bases at V and 1 base at J, with 12 bases between the two ends. The germline V gene encodes CDR1 SGHDT and CDR2 YYEEEE. The CDR3 runs to 15 residues. This CDR3 reads CASSFTRAGNTEAFF. In nucleotides, the CDR3 is TGTGCCAGCAGCTTTACTCGGGCAGGGAACACTGAAGCTTTCTTT.

The chain is built from TRBV3-1 and TRBJ2-7, with TRBD1 as a possible D gene (6 bases). The CDR3 totals 13 residues. The V gene's germline CDR1 is LGHDT and CDR2 YNNKEL (reference sequence). The V gene lost 3 bases and the J gene lost 5 bases, with 11 bases spanning the gap. CDR3 nucleotides: TGTGCCAGCAGCCAGGGGACACCCAACGAGCAGTACTTC. Translating it yields CASSQGTPNEQYF.

This clonotype came up a few times. The rearrangement uses TRBV20-1 and TRBJ2-1; 9 bases fit TRBD2. With V trimmed by 7 bases and J by 1 base, 5 bases remained unmatched. Germline V gives CDR1 DFQATT, CDR2 SNEGSKA (reference sequence). The CDR3 contains 14 residues. In DNA, the CDR3 is TGCAGTGTTGAAGCGGGAGGATCCTACAATGAGCAGTTCTTC. Its translation: CSVEAGGSYNEQFF.

The chain has TRBV27 and TRBJ2-7, with 9 positions matching TRBD2. This CDR3 is 15 amino acids long. V lost 7 bases, J lost 2 bases, and 9 bases stayed unmatched. Germline V gene lookup returns CDR1 MNHEY and CDR2 SMNVEV (reference sequence). The CDR3: CASTFLAGGTYEQYF. The CDR3 DNA sequence: TGTGCCAGCACCTTTCTGGCGGGAGGGACCTACGAGCAGTACTTC.

The chain employs TRBV12-3 or TRBV12-4 and TRBJ2-1; the match to TRBD2 covers 9 bases. V was pared by 4 bases and J by 5 bases, with 15 bases of the junction left unmatched. The CDR3 extends over 18 amino acids. The CDR3 is CASSSSLRGLAGNNEQFF. The CDR3 DNA follows: TGTGCCAGCAGTTCAAGCCTTCGGGGACTAGCTGGGAACAATGAGCAGTTCTTC.

As regards this clonotype: It may be a read error: a sequence one base away is much more abundant. The V gene is TRBV9, the J gene TRBJ2-1; 11 bases are shared with TRBD2. Germline CDR1 reads SGDLS; CDR2 reads YYNGEE. V dropped 3 bases and J dropped 10; count of bases not matched to a gene: 9. This CDR3 comprises 15 residues. CDR3 amino acids: CASSATSGMITEQFF. The CDR3, as DNA: TGTGCCAGCAGCGCGACTAGCGGGATGATCACCGAGCAGTTCTTC.

The chain couples TRBV4-2 to TRBJ2-7, with 7 bases identical to TRBD1. The CDR3 is 15 residues long. Germline assignment: CDR1 LGHNA and CDR2 YNFKEQ. Trimming removed 0 bases from V and 5 bases from J; junction bases left unmatched: 7. DNA for the CDR3: TGTGCCAGCAGCCAAGACGGGACAGAGAGCCACGAGCAGTACTTC. Translation: CASSQDGTESHEQYF.

This clonotype was counted a few times. The rearrangement joins TRBV28 to TRBJ1-2; the D is unclear. The CDR3 contains 11 residues. Germline lookup yields CDR1 MDHEN and CDR2 SYDVKM. Trimming left V 11 bases short and J 2 bases short, with 9 bases between. The CDR3 region is CAVPLNYGYTF. The CDR3 nucleotides read TGTGCCGTCCCTCTAAACTATGGCTACACCTTC.

The V call is TRBV10-3, the J call TRBJ2-1, with 7 bases fitting TRBD1. CDR1 is ENHRY, CDR2 SYGVKD, per germline. CDR3 length: 17 amino acids. J was trimmed by 0 bases and V by 10 bases; bases with no gene match: 15. The CDR3 region is CATQTTGAVSSYNEQFF. CDR3 nucleotide sequence: TGTGCCACCCAAACTACAGGGGCTGTCAGCTCCTACAATGAGCAGTTCTTC.

This chain links TRBV5-6 with TRBJ1-2; D unresolved. This CDR3 has 12 amino acids. The V end was cut by 4 bases, the J end by 5 bases, with 9 bases between. From germline, CDR1 is SGHDT and CDR2 YYEEEE. The CDR3 reads CASSTRHYGYTF. CDR3 nucleotide sequence: TGTGCCAGCAGCACGAGACATTATGGCTACACCTTC.

This chain connects TRBV20-1 to TRBJ1-6; D is perhaps TRBD1 (5 bases). Per the germline V gene, CDR1 is DFQATT and CDR2 is SNEGSKA (reference sequence). Trimming took off 3 bases at V and 13 bases at J, with 16 bases between the two ends. CDR3 length: 13 residues. The CDR3 here is CSARGPGAWPLHF. The CDR3 nucleotides read TGCAGTGCTAGGGGACCGGGAGCTTGGCCCCTCCACTTT.

This clonotype was seen a single time. V usage is TRBV12-3 or TRBV12-4 and J usage is TRBJ2-1; TRBD2 is a possible D gene (5 bases). This CDR3 is built from 15 residues. Trimming removed 5 bases at V and 10 bases at J, with 21 bases between. CDR3 bases: TGTGCCAGCAGTCCTGCACTAGTCCTCCTGGGAGAGCAGTTCTTC. Residues: CASSPALVLLGEQFF.

The rearrangement links TRBV3-1 to TRBJ2-7; no definite D call. Germline CDR1 reads LGHDT; CDR2 reads YNNKEL (reference sequence). The CDR3 has 12 amino acids. Between the trimmed V and J ends, which lost 3 bases and 0 bases, there was a span of 3 bases. In DNA, the CDR3 is TGTGCCAGCAGCCACGTCTCCTACGAGCAGTACTTC. The encoded protein is CASSHVSYEQYF.

About this clonotype itself: The junction departs from germline at one end; a sequencing error may be responsible. This chain links TRBV29-1 with TRBJ2-1; no clear D. The CDR3 spans 13 residues. Germline CDR1 SQVTM, CDR2 ANQGSEA. In nucleotides, the CDR3 is TGCAGCGTAGAAGGTGCCCCCTACAATGAGCAGTTCTTC. Protein: CSVEGAPYNEQFF.

V gene TRBV7-9 combines with J gene TRBJ2-7; 9 nucleotides agree with TRBD1. The J segment lost 5 bases and the V segment lost 3 bases, leaving 8 bases of the junction unmatched. Germline CDR1 reads SEHNR; CDR2 reads FQNEAQ (reference sequence). This CDR3 spans 15 amino acids. The DNA of the CDR3 is TGTGCCAGCAGCTTTTACAGGGGGCAACGGGACGAGCAGTACTTC. Protein: CASSFYRGQRDEQYF.

The chain couples TRBV20-1 to TRBJ2-3, with 7 bases identical to TRBD2. Germline V CDR1 and CDR2: DFQATT, SNEGSKA (reference sequence). The CDR3 loop spans 14 amino acids. V dropped 1 base and J dropped 6; count of bases not matched to a gene: 7. CDR3 protein: CSARGEGTADTQYF. The DNA for the CDR3 is TGCAGTGCTAGAGGGGAGGGGACTGCGGATACGCAGTATTTT.

The rearrangement uses TRBV4-2 and TRBJ2-1; D is perhaps TRBD1 or TRBD2 (5 bases each). The end of the DNA aligns better with TRBJ2-7, so the J call may be wrong. Germline V lookup: CDR1 LGHNA, CDR2 YNFKEQ. The CDR3 consists of 14 residues. The CDR3 reads CASSPGEGFNEQYF. The CDR3 bases are TGTGCCAGCAGCCCAGGAGAGGGGTTCAATGAGCAGTACTTC.

This clonotype came up once. The chain employs TRBV7-2 and TRBJ2-7; TRBD2 matches 10 bases. CDR1 is SGHTA and CDR2 is FQGNSA in the germline V gene. Unmatched junction bases numbered 10, after V lost 5 bases and J lost 3 bases. The length of the CDR3 is 16 residues. The CDR3 spells CASSQGLAESHYEQYF. The CDR3 DNA reads as TGTGCCAGCAGCCAAGGACTAGCGGAGTCCCACTACGAGCAGTACTTC.

The rearrangement joins TRBV11-2 to TRBJ2-5; no clear D gene. The germline gives CDR1 SGHAT, CDR2 FQNNGV. The V and J ends lost 0 bases and 4 bases respectively, with 9 bases between them. This CDR3 contains 14 residues. The CDR3 region has the DNA TGTGCCAGCAGCTTAGACAGGCCTCCAGAGACCCAGTACTTC. It codes for CASSLDRPPETQYF.

This clonotype was found many times. The rearrangement joins TRBV3-1 to TRBJ2-6; D gene uncertain. Germline CDR1 LGHDT, CDR2 YNNKEL (reference sequence). V was clipped by 5 bases and J by 0 bases, with 2 bases between them. The CDR3 has 13 residues. The CDR3 loop reads CASSASGANVLTF. The CDR3 DNA reads as TGTGCCAGCAGCGCCTCTGGGGCCAACGTCCTGACTTTC.

This chain uses TRBV6-5 with TRBJ2-7; 8 bases fit TRBD1. Trimming removed 6 bases from V and 0 bases from J; junction bases left unmatched: 7. The germline CDR1 and CDR2 sequences are MNHEY and SVGAGI. This CDR3 has 15 amino acids. CDR3 sequence reads: CASRRGQGSSYEQYF. The CDR3 DNA reads as TGTGCCAGCAGACGTGGACAGGGAAGCTCCTACGAGCAGTACTTC.